This paragraph covers one T cell receptor beta chain sequence. Its specificity is unknown. This CDR3 region has 14 residues. V was pared by 0 bases and J by 6 bases, with 11 bases between. Per the germline V gene, CDR1 is SGHTA and CDR2 is FQGNSA. This specimen comes from a study of T cells in narcolepsy. The wider study: Patients with NT1 or NT2 and healthy control donors were enrolled.

Libraries were prepared by immunoSEQ multiplex PCR; TCRdb keeps only in-frame clonotypes and omits some of them. This table holds some 30,000 clones, roughly 86% found once. Study-level results: Blood of same and different patients, but not healthy controls, reportedly held recurring autoreactive clonotypes. HCRT-specific and TRIB2-specific autoreactive clonotypes appeared among same-patient CSF and blood CD4+ clonotypes.

The sequencing sample was made of memory (CD45RA-) CD4+ T cells from blood. This rearrangement joins TRBV7-2 to TRBJ1-2, with TRBD1 as a possible D gene (5 bases). This TCR came from a human donor in good health. CDR3 coding DNA: TGTGCCAGCAGCTTAGCAATGGGGCGGGATGGCTACACCTTC. It encodes CASSLAMGRDGYTF. Full variable domain (remainder filled in from reference TRBV7-2 and TRBJ1-2): GAGVSQSPSNKVTEKGKDVELRCDPISGHTALYWYRQSLGQGLEFLIYFQGNSAPDKSGLPSDRFSAERTGGSVSTLTIQRTQQEDSAVYLCASSLAMGRDGYTFGSGTRLTVV.